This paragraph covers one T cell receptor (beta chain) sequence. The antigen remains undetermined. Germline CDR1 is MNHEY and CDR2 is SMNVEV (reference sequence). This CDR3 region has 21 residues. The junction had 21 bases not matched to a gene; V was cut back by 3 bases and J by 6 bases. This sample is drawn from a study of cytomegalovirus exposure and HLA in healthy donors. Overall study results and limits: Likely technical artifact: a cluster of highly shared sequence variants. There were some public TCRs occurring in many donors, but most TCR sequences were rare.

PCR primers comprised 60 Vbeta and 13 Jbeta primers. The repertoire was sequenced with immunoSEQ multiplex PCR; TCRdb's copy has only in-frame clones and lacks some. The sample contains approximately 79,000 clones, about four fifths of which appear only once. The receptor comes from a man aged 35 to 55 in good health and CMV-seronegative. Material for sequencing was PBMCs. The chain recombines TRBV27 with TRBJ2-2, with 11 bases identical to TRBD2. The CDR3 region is CASSFTQTWLAGGPSAGELFF. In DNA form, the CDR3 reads TGTGCCAGCAGTTTCACCCAAACTTGGCTAGCGGGAGGCCCGTCCGCCGGGGAGCTGTTTTTT.